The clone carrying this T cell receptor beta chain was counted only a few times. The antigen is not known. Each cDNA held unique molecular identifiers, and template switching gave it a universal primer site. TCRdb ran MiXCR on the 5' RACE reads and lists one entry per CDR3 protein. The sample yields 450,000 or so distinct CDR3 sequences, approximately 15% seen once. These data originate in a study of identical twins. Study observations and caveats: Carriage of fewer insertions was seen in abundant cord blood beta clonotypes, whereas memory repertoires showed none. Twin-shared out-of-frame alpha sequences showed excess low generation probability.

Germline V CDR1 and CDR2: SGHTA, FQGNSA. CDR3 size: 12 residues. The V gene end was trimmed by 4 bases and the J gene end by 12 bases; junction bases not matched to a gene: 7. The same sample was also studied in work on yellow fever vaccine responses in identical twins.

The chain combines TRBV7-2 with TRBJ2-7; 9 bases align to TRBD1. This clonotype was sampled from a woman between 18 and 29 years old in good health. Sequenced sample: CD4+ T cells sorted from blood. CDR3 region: CASSSDRGGGYF. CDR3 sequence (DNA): TGTGCCAGCAGCTCGGACAGGGGAGGGGGGTACTTC.